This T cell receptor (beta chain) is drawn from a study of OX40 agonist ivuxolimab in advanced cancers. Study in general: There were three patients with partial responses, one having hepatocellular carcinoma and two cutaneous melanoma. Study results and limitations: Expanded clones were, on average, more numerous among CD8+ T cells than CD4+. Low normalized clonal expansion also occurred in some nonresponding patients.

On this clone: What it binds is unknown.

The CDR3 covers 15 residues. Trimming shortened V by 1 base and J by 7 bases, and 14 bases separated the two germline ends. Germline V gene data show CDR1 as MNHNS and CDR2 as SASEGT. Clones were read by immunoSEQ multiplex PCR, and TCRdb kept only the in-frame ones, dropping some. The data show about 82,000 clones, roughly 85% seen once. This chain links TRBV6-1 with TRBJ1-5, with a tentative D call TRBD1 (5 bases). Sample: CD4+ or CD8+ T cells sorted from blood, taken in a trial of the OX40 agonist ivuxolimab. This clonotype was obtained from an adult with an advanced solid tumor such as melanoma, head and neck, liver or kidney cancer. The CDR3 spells CASSEVPQGIQPQHF. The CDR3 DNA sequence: TGTGCCAGCAGTGAAGTCCCCCAGGGAATCCAGCCCCAGCATTTT.